One and the same sample provided the 9 T cell receptor beta chains below, sequenced in a study of shared clonotypes between healthy human individuals. Assay: immunoSEQ multiplex PCR; the TCRdb copy retains only in-frame clones and omits some. The sample lists about 380,000 clones, around 96% occurring once. The material sequenced was memory CD8+ T cells sorted from blood. The subset was: CD45RO+ cells pooled with CCR7-negative TemRA cells. The receptors originated from a man aged 25-45 years in good health.

CDR3 bases: TGTGCCGGGGGGACAACGTTTGAGGAGCAGTACTTC. Translation: CAGGTTFEEQYF. The V gene is TRBV6-1, the J gene TRBJ2-7; either TRBD1 or TRBD2 may supply D (6 bases each). The CDR3 contains 12 residues. V lost 11 bases to trimming and J lost 7 bases, with 18 bases between them. Germline CDR1 is MNHNS and CDR2 is SASEGT.

The gene calls are TRBV7-9 and TRBJ2-5, with D maybe TRBD2 (5 bases). This CDR3 is 14 amino acids long. Germline assignment: CDR1 SEHNR and CDR2 FQNEAQ (reference sequence). Trimming left V 3 bases short and J 2 bases short, with 10 bases between. CDR3 in amino acids: CASSFRTEQETQYF. As DNA, the CDR3 is TGTGCCAGCAGCTTCAGGACTGAACAAGAGACCCAGTACTTC.

This chain uses TRBV2 with TRBJ2-7, with D possibly being TRBD1 or TRBD2 (5 bases each). V was shortened by 6 bases and J by 2 bases, with 11 bases between the two germline ends. CDR3 length: 13 amino acids. The germline V gene encodes CDR1 SNHLY and CDR2 FYNNEI. The CDR3 spells CASRTGTPYEQYF. CDR3 sequence (DNA): TGTGCCAGCAGAACCGGGACCCCCTACGAGCAGTACTTC.

The chain is built from TRBV7-8 and TRBJ2-1, with D perhaps TRBD1 or TRBD2 (5 bases each). The germline CDR1 and CDR2 sequences are SGHVS and FQNEAQ. Deletions cut 2 bases from V and 9 bases from J, with 17 bases between. The length of the CDR3 is 15 residues. The CDR3 here is CASSLFGGVEGEQFF. The CDR3, as DNA: TGTGCCAGCAGCTTATTTGGGGGAGTCGAGGGTGAGCAGTTCTTC. The variable domain in full, completed from reference TRBV7-8 and TRBJ2-1, reads GAGVSQSPRYKVAKRGQDVALRCDPISGHVSLFWYQQALGQGPEFLTYFQNEAQLDKSGLPSDRFFAERPEGSVSTLKIQRTQQEDSAVYLCASSLFGGVEGEQFFGPGTRLTVL.

V is TRBV5-1 and J is TRBJ1-2, with a possible D match to TRBD1 (6 bases). The CDR3 has 17 residues. Germline-derived CDR1 and CDR2 are SGHRS and YFSETQ. V was trimmed by 0 bases and J by 4 bases, leaving 19 bases between them. CDR3 nucleotide sequence: TGCGCCAGCAGCTTGGCGGGTCCCCTCCGGGGGCCCTATGGCTACACCTTC. This codes for CASSLAGPLRGPYGYTF.

This chain joins TRBV5-1 and TRBJ2-7; weak D call: TRBD1 (5 bases). Looked up from germline, CDR1 is SGHRS and CDR2 is YFSETQ. Trimming cost V 6 bases and J 1 base, with 14 bases left between them. The CDR3 covers 14 residues. CDR3 loop: CASMWGVGSYEQYF. CDR3 DNA: TGCGCCAGCATGTGGGGCGTGGGATCCTACGAGCAGTACTTC.

The chain links TRBV27 to TRBJ2-6; 9 positions match TRBD2. V was pared by 2 bases and J by 2 bases, with 7 bases of the junction left unmatched. CDR1 and CDR2 (germline): MNHEY, SMNVEV (reference sequence). This CDR3 contains 18 residues. The CDR3 coding sequence is TGTGCCAGCAGTTTACGGGGCGGGAGGGGAGCTGGGGCCAACGTCCTGACTTTC. This gives the protein CASSLRGGRGAGANVLTF.

The chain carries TRBV27 and TRBJ2-7; 10 bases are a match to TRBD2. The germline CDR1 and CDR2 sequences are MNHEY and SMNVEV (reference sequence). The CDR3 totals 19 residues. V gave up 3 bases and J gave up 4 bases; unmatched junction bases: 18. Here the CDR3 DNA reads TGTGCCAGCAGTTTCTCTAGGGCTAGCGGGAGCGCCTCCTCGTACGAGCAGTACTTC. Amino acid sequence: CASSFSRASGSASSYEQYF.

This chain joins TRBV19 and TRBJ2-2; D gene uncertain. The CDR3 spans 15 residues. The V gene lost 1 base and the J gene lost 2 bases, with 8 bases spanning the gap. CDR1 and CDR2 from the germline V gene are LNHDA and SQIVND (reference sequence). CDR3 protein: CASSIGARNTGELFF. The CDR3 DNA follows: TGTGCCAGTAGTATAGGAGCAAGAAACACCGGGGAGCTGTTTTTT. The complete variable domain, with remaining parts taken from reference TRBV19 and TRBJ2-2, reads DGGITQSPKYLFRKEGQNVTLSCEQNLNHDAMYWYRQDPGQGLRLIYYSQIVNDFQKGDIAEGYSVSREKKESFPLTVTSAQKNPTAFYLCASSIGARNTGELFFGEGSRLTVL.